Listed below are T cell receptor beta chains from one sample, sequenced in a study of shared clonotypes between healthy human individuals. Repertoires were generated with immunoSEQ multiplex PCR, while TCRdb's copy carries only in-frame clones and drops some. The sample contains 2 million to 3 million clones, over 85% of which appear only once. Sequencing was performed on naive CD4+ T cells from PBMCs. These receptors were taken from a man between 18 and 35 years old in good health. Some clones in this sample may be carry-over from other donors' samples. The CDR3 runs from the conserved cysteine through the conserved F or W. A D gene is named only where the DNA matches it firmly. Expanded clones are given a class, and other clones once, few, many or no size at all.

V	size	D	J	DNA	CDR3
TRBV2	few	.	TRBJ1-1	TGTGCCAGCAGGTGGGAGGGGACTGAAGCTTTCTTT	CASRWEGTEAFF
TRBV5-4	few	TRBD2	TRBJ2-7	TGTGCCAGCAGCACCCTATCGGGAGGATCTTACGAGCAGTACTTC	CASSTLSGGSYEQYF
TRBV7-2	once	.	TRBJ2-3	TGTGCCAGCAGCTTTTCCCCCGCAGATACGCAGTATTTT	CASSFSPADTQYF
TRBV5-1	.	.	TRBJ1-1	TGCGCCAGCAGCCGTGAAACTACGAGGGTTATGAACACTGAAGCTTTCTTT	CASSRETTRVMNTEAFF
TRBV28	.	TRBD1	TRBJ1-2	TGTGCCAGCAGGGACCGTGACAGGGGTTTCGACTATGGCTACACCTTC	CASRDRDRGFDYGYTF
TRBV7-8	few	TRBD2	TRBJ2-1	TGTGCCAGCAGCTTAGGACTAGCGGCCTACAATGAGCAGTTCTTC	CASSLGLAAYNEQFF
TRBV11-2	.	TRBD1	TRBJ2-7	TGTGCCAGCAGCGTCGGACAGGGGCCCTACGAGCAGTACTTC	CASSVGQGPYEQYF
TRBV28	.	.	TRBJ2-6	TGTGCCACGGGAGCCGGGGCCAACGTCCTGACTTTC	CATGAGANVLTF
TRBV28	once	.	TRBJ2-2	TGTGCCAGCAGTTCACGTGACACGGAGCTGTTTTTT	CASSSRDTELFF
TRBV5-1	.	.	TRBJ2-5	TGCGCCAGCAGCCCGCTCGTTCAAGAGACCCAGTACTTC	CASSPLVQETQYF
TRBV27	.	.	TRBJ1-5	TGTGCCAGCAGTTTAAGACTTAGCAATCAGCCCCAGCATTTT	CASSLRLSNQPQHF
TRBV30	.	.	TRBJ2-7	TGTGCCTGGAGTGTCACGACTTCGTACGAGCAGTACTTC	CAWSVTTSYEQYF
TRBV6-1	.	TRBD1	TRBJ2-3	TGTGCCAGCCACAGGGGCCGTAGGACAGATACGCAGTATTTT	CASHRGRRTDTQYF
TRBV6-1	.	.	TRBJ1-4	TGTGCCAGCAGTGAACCGGGAATAACTAATGAAAAACTGTTTTTT	CASSEPGITNEKLFF
TRBV7-2	.	.	TRBJ2-3	TGTGCCAGCAGCCCTCGTTGGAGCACAGATACGCAGTATTTT	CASSPRWSTDTQYF
TRBV4-2	.	.	TRBJ2-1	TGTGCCAGCAGCCAAACTAGAAATGAGCAGTTCTTC	CASSQTRNEQFF
TRBV5-5	.	.	TRBJ2-7	TGTGCCAGCAGCTTGGGGGTGCCCATTTCCTACGAGCAGTACTTC	CASSLGVPISYEQYF
TRBV6-5	.	TRBD1	TRBJ1-2	TGTGCCAGCAGCCGACAGGGGAACTATGGCTACACCTTC	CASSRQGNYGYTF
TRBV6-5	few	.	TRBJ1-4	TGTGCCAGCAGTTACTCGGGTCCAGGGGATGAAAAACTGTTTTTT	CASSYSGPGDEKLFF
TRBV6-5	.	.	TRBJ1-3	TGTGCCAGCAGTCGAGTGGGCTCTGGAAACACCATATATTTT	CASSRVGSGNTIYF
TRBV7-8	.	.	TRBJ1-5	TGTGCCAGCAGCTCCCCCCTCAGTGGGCAGGGTTACGATCAGCCCCAGCATTTT	CASSSPLSGQGYDQPQHF
TRBV5-1	.	TRBD1	TRBJ2-1	TGCGCCAGCAGTACCGGGGACAGGGGGTTAAATGAGCAGTTCTTC	CASSTGDRGLNEQFF
TRBV11-2	.	.	TRBJ1-6	TGTGCCAGCAGCTTAGACGGGTCACCCCTCCACTTT	CASSLDGSPLHF
TRBV5-4	.	.	TRBJ2-7	TGTGCCAGCAGCTTTGTCGGAGGGGAGCAGTACTTC	CASSFVGGEQYF
TRBV28	.	.	TRBJ1-2	TGTGCCAGCAGCGAAGGGCCGGATGGCTACACCTTC	CASSEGPDGYTF
TRBV5-1	.	.	TRBJ2-7	TGCGCCAGCAGCTTAACGGGATATTCCTACGAGCAGTACTTC	CASSLTGYSYEQYF
TRBV18	.	TRBD2	TRBJ2-1	TGTGCCAGCTCGTGGGCTAGCGGGAGTTTGGATGAGCAGTTCTTC	CASSWASGSLDEQFF
TRBV30	.	.	TRBJ2-7	TGTGCCTGGAGCGCAGGGGCAGTTTACAGCTCCTACGAGCAGTACTTC	CAWSAGAVYSSYEQYF
TRBV14	few	.	TRBJ2-2	TGTGCCAGCAGCCAAGATTTGGGCAGGGAGCTGTTTTTT	CASSQDLGRELFF
TRBV28	.	TRBD1	TRBJ2-1	TGTGCCAGCAGCCAAGACAGGGGCCTCCAGAATGAGCAGTTCTTC	CASSQDRGLQNEQFF
TRBV5-1	.	TRBD1	TRBJ2-1	TGCGCCAGCAGCCCCCTCGACAGGGGGTCGGGTAACCATGAGCAGTTCTTC	CASSPLDRGSGNHEQFF
TRBV29-1	.	.	TRBJ1-4	TGCAGCGTTGAGGATACAGGGTCCGATGAAAAACTGTTTTTT	CSVEDTGSDEKLFF
TRBV28	.	.	TRBJ2-7	TGTGCCAGCAGTTCTGGACTACCCACCCTCTCCTACGAGCAGTACTTC	CASSSGLPTLSYEQYF
TRBV5-5	.	TRBD2	TRBJ2-1	TGTGCCAGCAGCCGCACCACTAGCGGGGACTACAATGAGCAGTTCTTC	CASSRTTSGDYNEQFF
TRBV6-1	.	TRBD1	TRBJ2-7	TGTGCCAGCAGTGATCAAGGGACAGGTGGGTCCTACGAGCAGTACTTC	CASSDQGTGGSYEQYF
TRBV11-2	.	.	TRBJ1-5	TGTGCCAGCAGCTTAGACGTGGGCAATCAGCCCCAGCATTTT	CASSLDVGNQPQHF
TRBV27	.	TRBD2	TRBJ2-7	TGTGCCAGCAGACTAGGGACTAGCGGATCCTACGAGCAGTACTTC	CASRLGTSGSYEQYF
TRBV12-5	.	TRBD1	TRBJ1-1	TGTGCTAGTGGTTTGGCCCCGGGACAGGGTAGCACTGAAGCTTTCTTT	CASGLAPGQGSTEAFF
TRBV5-1	once	TRBD2	TRBJ2-1	TGCGCCAGCAGCTTGGCTAGCGGGGGATACAATGAGCAGTTCTTC	CASSLASGGYNEQFF
TRBV19	.	TRBD2	TRBJ2-1	TGTGCCAGTAGCAGGTCTAGCGGAGGGACCTACAATGAGCAGTTCTTC	CASSRSSGGTYNEQFF
TRBV5-1	.	.	TRBJ2-7	TGCGCCAGCAGCCAACTCCGAAGCTACGAGCAGTACTTC	CASSQLRSYEQYF
TRBV15	.	.	TRBJ2-7	TGTGCCACCAGCAGAGAGGAGTCAGCCTACGAGCAGTACTTC	CATSREESAYEQYF
TRBV6-1	.	.	TRBJ1-2	TGTGCCAGCAGTGACGGGACTTGGTCTGGCTACACCTTC	CASSDGTWSGYTF
TRBV5-1	once	.	TRBJ1-1	TGCGCCAGCAGTCCTCTCAAAAGGGAGGGGAACACTGAAGCTTTCTTT	CASSPLKREGNTEAFF
TRBV6-6	.	TRBD1	TRBJ1-4	TGTGCCAGCAGGCGGACAGGAGGAAATGAAAAACTGTTTTTT	CASRRTGGNEKLFF
TRBV5-5	.	.	TRBJ2-5	TGTGCCACCGGTCCGGCTCGAGAGACCCAGTACTTC	CATGPARETQYF
TRBV6-1	.	TRBD1	TRBJ2-3	TGTGCCAGCAGTCTGACAGGGGGCCCAGATACGCAGTATTTT	CASSLTGGPDTQYF
TRBV25-1	few	.	TRBJ2-1	TGTGCCAGCAGTGACGATGGCGGAAGCTCCTACAATGAGCAGTTCTTC	CASSDDGGSSYNEQFF
TRBV7-2	.	.	TRBJ2-3	TGTGCCAGCAGCTCGGGACTAGATACGCAGTATTTT	CASSSGLDTQYF
TRBV28	.	TRBD1	TRBJ1-2	TGTGCCAGCAGGGAGGGGACAGGGGGTCTGGGCTACACCTTC	CASREGTGGLGYTF
TRBV6-1	once	.	TRBJ1-4	TGTGCCAGCAGTGACCCCCGGCCCCGAGAAAAACTGTTTTTT	CASSDPRPREKLFF
TRBV5-5	.	.	TRBJ1-4	TGTGCCAGCAGCGGGGGGTTGGCCGTTTCTGAAAAACTGTTTTTT	CASSGGLAVSEKLFF
TRBV11-2	.	.	TRBJ2-7	TGTGCCAGCAGCTTAAGGATGAACTACGAGCAGTACTTC	CASSLRMNYEQYF